This TCR beta chain is from a study of blood T cell repertoires in COVID-19 (dated by TCRdb to the early 2020s). Describing the broader study: Samples from collaborators originated in the United States, Italy and Spain and spanned both the acute and convalescent phases of COVID-19. The material from the prospective study consisted of cDNA or gDNA derived from T cells, B-cell-depleted T cells, or PBMCs. Subjects who had been exposed to COVID-19, were actively infected with it, or had recovered from it provided the deeply sampled blood TCRbeta repertoires that made up the dataset. The repertoires were made available in a free public database intended to serve as a resource for research on the immune response to SARS-CoV-2. Samples came from the ongoing ImmuneRACE study (first 160 participants) plus 1,254 subjects from 6 global collaborators. The sample metadata nearly always contained a de-identified subject ID, COVID-19 status, age in years and sex. Where available, HLA class I and class II types were obtained from metadata supplied by the sample provider rather than from assay-based typing.

CDR3 length: 16 amino acids, cysteine to phenylalanine. The CDR3 DNA has 48 bases and is translated from base 1. Deletion took 1 base off V and 1 base off J, with a span of 14 bases between the germline ends. Reading the germline V gene gives CDR1 SGHDT and CDR2 YYEEEE. Paper-wide results and their limitations: The amount of clinical and demographic metadata varied by source and participant and was provided uncurated.

TCRbeta CDR3 regions were amplified from genomic DNA using the immunoSEQ Assay, a bias-controlled multiplex PCR. The source study handled its data this way. Within the assay, amplification of reference gene primers was used to estimate how many nucleated cells each sample contained. Sequence reads were collapsed and filtered to measure the absolute abundance of every unique TCRbeta CDR3 rearrangement. For each sample, productive Simpson clonality was calculated by taking the square root of Simpson's diversity index across productive rearrangements. In its TCRdb copy, this immuneACCESS table keeps in-frame sequences only and misses some clones. Where compared with another copy, unresolved V genes explain less than half of these, and the others have no known cause. V and J calls plus clone size are reproduced from that table; the DNA served to infer D and trimming. Here the sample has roughly 4,900 clones; approximately 71% occur a single time. Roughly a third of the sample is in the top ten clones.

Collaborating institutions collected whole blood in K2EDTA tubes following their own protocols. Collaborator samples were shipped for TCRbeta analysis as frozen whole blood, isolated PBMCs, or DNA extracted from either sample type. On this clone: Its recognized antigen is unknown. No base quality values were provided; no much bigger clone lies one nucleotide off.

Sequencing was carried out using peripheral blood. This clonotype originated in a human donor in a cohort sampled during active COVID-19. The sequence joins TRBV5-6 to TRBJ1-1, with the D gene call left open. At the DNA level, the sequence is TGTGCCAGCAGCTTGAGGTCCTGGAGGTCGAACACTGAAGCTTTCTTT. It codes for CASSLRSWRSNTEAFF.